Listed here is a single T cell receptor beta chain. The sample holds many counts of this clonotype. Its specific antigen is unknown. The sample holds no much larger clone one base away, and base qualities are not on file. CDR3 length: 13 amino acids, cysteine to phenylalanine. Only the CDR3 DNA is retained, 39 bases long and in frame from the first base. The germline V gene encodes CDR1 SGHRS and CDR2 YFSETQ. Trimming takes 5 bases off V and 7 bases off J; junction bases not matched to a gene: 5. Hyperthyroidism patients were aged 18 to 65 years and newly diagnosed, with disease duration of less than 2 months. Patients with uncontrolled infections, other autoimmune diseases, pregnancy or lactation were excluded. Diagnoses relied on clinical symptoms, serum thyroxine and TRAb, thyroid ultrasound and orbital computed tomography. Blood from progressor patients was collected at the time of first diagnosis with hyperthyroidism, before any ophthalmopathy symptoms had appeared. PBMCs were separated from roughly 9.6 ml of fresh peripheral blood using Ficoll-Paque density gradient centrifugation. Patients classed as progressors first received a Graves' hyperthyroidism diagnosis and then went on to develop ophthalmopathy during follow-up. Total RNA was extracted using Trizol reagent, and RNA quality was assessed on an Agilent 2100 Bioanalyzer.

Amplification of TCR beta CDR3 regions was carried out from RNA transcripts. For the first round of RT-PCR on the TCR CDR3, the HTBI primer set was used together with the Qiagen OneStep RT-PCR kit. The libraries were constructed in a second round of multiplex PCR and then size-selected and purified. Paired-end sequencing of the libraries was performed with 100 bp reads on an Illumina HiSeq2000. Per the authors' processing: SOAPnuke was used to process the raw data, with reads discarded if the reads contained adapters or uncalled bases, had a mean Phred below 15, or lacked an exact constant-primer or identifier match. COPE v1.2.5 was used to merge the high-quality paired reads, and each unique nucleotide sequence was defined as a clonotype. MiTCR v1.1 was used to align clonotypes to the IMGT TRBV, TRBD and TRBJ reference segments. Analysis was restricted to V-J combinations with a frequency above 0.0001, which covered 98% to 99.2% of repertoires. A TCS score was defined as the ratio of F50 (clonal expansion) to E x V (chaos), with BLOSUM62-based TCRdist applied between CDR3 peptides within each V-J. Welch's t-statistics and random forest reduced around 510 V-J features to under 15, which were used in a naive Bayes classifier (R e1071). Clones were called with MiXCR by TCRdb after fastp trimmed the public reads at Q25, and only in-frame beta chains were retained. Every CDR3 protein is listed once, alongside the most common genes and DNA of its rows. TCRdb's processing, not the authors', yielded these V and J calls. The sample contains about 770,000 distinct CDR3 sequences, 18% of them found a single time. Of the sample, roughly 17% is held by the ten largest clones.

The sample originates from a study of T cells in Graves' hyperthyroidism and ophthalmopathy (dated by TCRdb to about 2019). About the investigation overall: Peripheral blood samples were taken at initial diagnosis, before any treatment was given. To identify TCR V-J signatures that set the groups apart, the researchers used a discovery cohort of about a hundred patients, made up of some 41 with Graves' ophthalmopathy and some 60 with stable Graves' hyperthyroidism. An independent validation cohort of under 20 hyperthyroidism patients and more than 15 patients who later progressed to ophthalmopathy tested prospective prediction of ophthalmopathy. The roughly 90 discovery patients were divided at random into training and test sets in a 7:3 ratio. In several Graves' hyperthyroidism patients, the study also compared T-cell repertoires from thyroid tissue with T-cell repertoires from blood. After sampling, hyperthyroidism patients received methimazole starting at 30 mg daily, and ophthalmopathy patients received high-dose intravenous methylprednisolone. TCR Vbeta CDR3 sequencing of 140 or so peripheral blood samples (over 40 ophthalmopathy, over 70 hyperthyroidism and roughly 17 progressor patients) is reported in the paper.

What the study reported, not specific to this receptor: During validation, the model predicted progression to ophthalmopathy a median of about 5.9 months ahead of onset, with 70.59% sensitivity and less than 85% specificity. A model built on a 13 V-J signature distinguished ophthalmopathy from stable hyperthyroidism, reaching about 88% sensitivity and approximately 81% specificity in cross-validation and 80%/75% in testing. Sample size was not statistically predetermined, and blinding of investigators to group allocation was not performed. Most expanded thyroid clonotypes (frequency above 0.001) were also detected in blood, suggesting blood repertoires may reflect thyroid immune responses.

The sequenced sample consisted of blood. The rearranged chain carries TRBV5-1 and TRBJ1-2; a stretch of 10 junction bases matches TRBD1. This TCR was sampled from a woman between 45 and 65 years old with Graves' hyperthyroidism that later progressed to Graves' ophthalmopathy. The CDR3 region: CASRRTGGTGYTF. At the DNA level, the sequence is TGCGCCAGCAGACGGACAGGGGGAACTGGCTACACCTTC.